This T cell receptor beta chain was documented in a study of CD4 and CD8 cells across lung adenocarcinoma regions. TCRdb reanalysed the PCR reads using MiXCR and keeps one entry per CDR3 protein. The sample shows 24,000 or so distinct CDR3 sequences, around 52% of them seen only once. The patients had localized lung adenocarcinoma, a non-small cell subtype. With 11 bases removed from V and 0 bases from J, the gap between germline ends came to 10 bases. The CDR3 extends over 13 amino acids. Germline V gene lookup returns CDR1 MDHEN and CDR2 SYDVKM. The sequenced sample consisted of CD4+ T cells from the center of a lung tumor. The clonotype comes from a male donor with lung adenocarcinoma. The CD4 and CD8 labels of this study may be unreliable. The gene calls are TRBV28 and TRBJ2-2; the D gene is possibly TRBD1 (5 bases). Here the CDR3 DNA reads TGTGCCCAGGGCTGTGCGAACACCGGGGAGCTGTTTTTT. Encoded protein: CAQGCANTGELFF.